This T cell receptor beta chain is drawn from a study of cytomegalovirus exposure and HLA in healthy donors. Findings and limits, study-wide: Association of a missense DCLRE1C variant with TCR beta V- and J-gene trimming was reported in a later analysis. Looking again later, the authors saw that most CMV-associated TCR beta chains seemed HLA-restricted. Within the data, a cluster of highly shared sequence variants was likely a sequencing artifact.

This clone has more than one count but fewer than ten. The target antigen is unknown. The CDR3 has 15 amino acids. The germline V and J ends were trimmed by 5 bases and 4 bases, with 17 bases remaining between them. Germline V gene data show CDR1 as SEHNR and CDR2 as FQNEAQ (reference sequence). Amplification used 60 Vbeta primers and 13 Jbeta primers. As originally analysed: There were around 80 million unique TCR beta chains by a later count, and 8.5 million to 14 million of them were shared. TCRdb's table, derived via immunoSEQ multiplex PCR, lists solely in-frame clones and lacks some. Clone size and the V and J calls come from that table; the DNA yielded D and trimming. Of 110,000 to 150,000 clones in the sample, over 8% are singletons; the top ten hold 1.5% to 2%.

The rearrangement joins TRBV7-9 to TRBJ1-1; no firm D call. The specimen sequenced was PBMCs. The sequence was collected from a male donor in good health and CMV-seronegative. This CDR3 is CASSQAATWGTEAFF. The CDR3 DNA sequence: TGTGCCAGCAGCCAAGCGGCGACCTGGGGCACTGAAGCTTTCTTT.